This is a list of T cell receptor beta chains from one sample in a study of T cell repertoires in cytomegalovirus infection. From the reads, TCRdb called clonotypes with MiXCR, one entry per CDR3 protein. The sample yields hundreds of thousands of distinct CDR3 sequences, roughly 36% seen once. The specimen sequenced was PBMCs. These receptors all stem from a human donor in good health (CMV status not recorded). Some clones in this sample may be carry-over from other donors' samples. CDR3s include the opening cysteine and the closing phenylalanine or tryptophan. A D gene is named only where the DNA matches it firmly. Size is omitted from some rows. Given values are once, few, many or a class for expanded clones.

j_gene	v_gene	d_gene	abundance	len	CDR3aa	CDR3nt
TRBJ2-1	TRBV11-2	TRBD2	-	18	CASSFPRTGWGGNNEQFF	TGTGCCAGCAGCTTTCCCAGGACGGGATGGGGGGGGAACAATGAGCAGTTCTTC
TRBJ2-2	TRBV7-7	TRBD1	few	15	CASSPDRGSTGELFF	TGTGCTAGCAGCCCGGACAGGGGATCCACCGGGGAGCTGTTTTTT
TRBJ2-3	TRBV7-2	-	few	16	CASSSTGTRNTDTQYF	TGTGCCAGCAGCTCAACCGGGACAAGGAACACAGATACGCAGTATTTT
TRBJ2-3	TRBV18	-	-	17	CASSPPRDNPRGDTQYF	TGTGCCAGCTCACCTCCCCGGGACAACCCGCGTGGAGATACGCAGTATTTT
TRBJ2-2	TRBV11-2	-	few	14	CASTNSISTGELFF	TGTGCCAGCACGAACTCGATTTCAACCGGGGAGCTGTTTTTT
TRBJ1-4	TRBV28	TRBD1	-	15	CASSLWGQGNEKLFF	TGTGCCAGCAGTTTATGGGGACAGGGGAATGAAAAACTGTTTTTT
TRBJ1-6	TRBV10-3	TRBD1	-	17	CAIRPGQGRIANSPLHF	TGTGCCATCAGACCCGGACAGGGAAGGATTGCGAATTCACCCCTCCACTTT
TRBJ2-7	TRBV9	-	-	13	CASSVDGTYEQYF	TGTGCCAGCAGCGTGGACGGAACCTACGAGCAGTACTTC
TRBJ2-1	TRBV5-4	-	few	13	CASSLPGRNEQFF	TGTGCCAGCAGCTTGCCTGGGAGAAATGAGCAGTTCTTC
TRBJ1-4	TRBV15	-	-	14	CATSGWENDEKLFF	TGTGCCACCAGCGGGTGGGAAAACGATGAAAAACTGTTTTTT
TRBJ2-4	TRBV4-3	-	-	14	CASSQAGNKNIQYF	TGCGCCAGCAGCCAAGCAGGAAATAAAAACATTCAGTACTTC
TRBJ1-5	TRBV7-9	-	-	14	CASSLYSDDQPQHF	TGTGCCAGCAGCTTATACAGTGACGATCAGCCCCAGCATTTT
TRBJ1-5	TRBV28	-	-	15	CASSPADNSNQPQHF	TGTGCCAGCAGTCCCGCGGATAATAGCAATCAGCCCCAGCATTTT
TRBJ2-3	TRBV7-8	-	many	14	CASSLALNTDTQYF	TGTGCCAGCAGCTTAGCCTTAAACACAGATACGCAGTATTTT
TRBJ2-5	TRBV7-9	-	-	14	CASSRYRNQETQYF	TGTGCCAGCAGCCGATACAGGAACCAAGAGACCCAGTACTTC
TRBJ2-1	TRBV10-3	TRBD2	few	15	CAISESGPGGNEQFF	TGTGCCATCAGTGAGTCGGGACCGGGGGGCAATGAGCAGTTCTTC
TRBJ2-3	TRBV18	-	-	14	CASSPEVLADTQYF	TGTGCCAGCTCACCAGAGGTACTCGCAGATACGCAGTATTTT
TRBJ1-1	TRBV28	-	-	14	CASSNPQGGTEAFF	TGTGCCAGCAGTAACCCCCAGGGTGGGACTGAAGCTTTCTTT
TRBJ1-2	TRBV6-1	-	-	15	CASSDGDGLTYGYTF	TGTGCCAGCAGTGACGGGGACGGACTCACCTATGGCTACACCTTC
TRBJ1-1	TRBV7-2	-	few	16	CASSPSRGRADTEAFF	TGTGCCAGCAGCCCCTCGAGAGGGCGGGCAGACACTGAAGCTTTCTTT
TRBJ2-3	TRBV11-1	-	few	16	CASSFLGGVGTDTQYF	TGTGCCAGCAGCTTCCTTGGCGGGGTGGGCACAGATACGCAGTATTTT
TRBJ1-3	TRBV7-2	TRBD1	-	17	CASSLRPGGAFGNTIYF	TGTGCCAGCAGCTTACGACCAGGGGGCGCTTTTGGAAACACCATATATTTT
TRBJ2-1	TRBV28	TRBD1	-	15	CASSRTGTAYNEQFF	TGTGCCAGCAGTAGGACCGGGACAGCCTACAATGAGCAGTTCTTC
TRBJ1-1	TRBV11-3	TRBD1	few	13	CASSMDRETEAFF	TGTGCCAGCAGCATGGACAGGGAAACTGAAGCTTTCTTT
TRBJ2-5	TRBV4-2	TRBD2	once	18	CASSLWTSGSTADETQYF	TGTGCCAGCAGCCTCTGGACTAGCGGGAGCACGGCCGATGAGACCCAGTACTTC